This T cell receptor beta chain originates from a study of yellow fever vaccine responses in identical twins. With regard to this clonotype: Its antigen remains unknown.

From the RT-PCR reads, TCRdb called clonotypes with MiXCR, one entry per CDR3 protein. Of about 23,000 distinct CDR3 sequences listed, 77% are singletons. V was cut by 3 bases and J by 2 bases, with 12 bases left in between. CDR3 length equals 15 residues. Germline loops: CDR1 SGHNT, CDR2 YENEEA. Study observations and caveats: Twins' vaccine T cell response reportedly gave the appearance of partial convergence and partial personalization.

The material sequenced was T cells from blood (PBMCs), unsorted or a sorted subset (not recorded which), taken before or after yellow fever vaccination (not recorded which). The origin of this receptor is a woman aged 18 to 35 who received the yellow fever vaccine. The rearrangement links TRBV11-3 to TRBJ2-3; D could derive from TRBD1 or TRBD2 (5 bases each). CDR3 region: CASSFFGGITDTQYF. The CDR3 DNA reads TGTGCCAGCAGCTTCTTTGGGGGTATCACAGATACGCAGTATTTT.